The sequence of this T cell receptor (beta chain) was determined in a study of cytomegalovirus exposure and HLA in healthy donors. Looking at the study overall: Across some 400 genotyped donors, approximately 81% landed in the Caucasian-associated ancestry cluster. Points from the study as a whole: Researchers reported from a later analysis that most CMV-associated TCR beta chains appeared HLA-restricted.

To note about this clone: The antigen is undetermined.

Primers for the PCR totalled 60 Vbeta and 13 Jbeta. Assay: immunoSEQ multiplex PCR; the TCRdb copy retains only in-frame clones and omits some. The clone table shows some 33,000 clones, with the ten largest holding approximately 4.8%. The receptor comes from a female donor in good health and CMV-seronegative. The sample taken for sequencing was PBMCs.

CDR3: CAISDPGDRTYNEQFF. The CDR3, as DNA: TGTGCCATCAGTGACCCCGGGGACAGGACCTACAATGAGCAGTTCTTC. The genes are TRBV10-3 and TRBJ2-1; 8 bases fit TRBD1. The CDR3 has 16 residues. V lost 3 bases to trimming and J lost 2 bases; unmatched junction nucleotides: 6. CDR1 is ENHRY, CDR2 SYGVKD, per germline.